This TCR beta chain appears in the sequencing data of a study of T cells after yellow fever vaccination. This clonotype showed up just a few times. TCRdb fed the 5' RACE reads into MiXCR, producing one record per CDR3 protein. The table shows 250,000 to 300,000 distinct CDR3 sequences, with over 10% occurring only once. The CDR3 runs 15 residues. After removal of 6 bases from V and 10 bases from J, the junction contained 12 bases not matched to a gene. The receptor was derived from a young man who received the YFV17D yellow fever vaccine. The chain employs TRBV12-3 or TRBV12-4 and TRBJ2-3; 11 bases fit TRBD1. The material was CD4+ T cells sorted from PBMCs, obtained 45 days after the yellow fever booster vaccination. The CDR3 reads CASRILGQGAIAQYF. DNA for the CDR3: TGTGCCAGCAGGATACTAGGACAGGGGGCGATCGCGCAGTATTTT.